This record looks at one T cell receptor (beta chain) sequence and its context. Its antigen is not identified. The entry originates in a study of identical twins. The study's findings and limits: The study found weaker excess twin sharing in beta out-of-frame sequences. Zero-insertion analyses might be partly confounded by invariant T cells like MAIT and iNKT.

V lost 5 bases, J lost 3 bases, and 3 bases stayed unmatched. Germline assignment: CDR1 DFQATT and CDR2 SNEGSKA (reference sequence). There are 12 residues in the CDR3. MiXCR was run by TCRdb on the 5' RACE reads, yielding one entry per CDR3 protein. The sample holds 1.5 million to 2 million distinct CDR3 sequences; around a third are singletons and the top ten take 0.27%. Every donor was a healthy Caucasian. This chain uses TRBV20-1 with TRBJ1-2; 7 bases align to TRBD1. The TCR sequence derives from a newborn girl in good health. What was sequenced was cord blood. In DNA, the CDR3 is TGCAGTGCTCCCGACAGGGACTATGGCTACACCTTC. It codes for CSAPDRDYGYTF.